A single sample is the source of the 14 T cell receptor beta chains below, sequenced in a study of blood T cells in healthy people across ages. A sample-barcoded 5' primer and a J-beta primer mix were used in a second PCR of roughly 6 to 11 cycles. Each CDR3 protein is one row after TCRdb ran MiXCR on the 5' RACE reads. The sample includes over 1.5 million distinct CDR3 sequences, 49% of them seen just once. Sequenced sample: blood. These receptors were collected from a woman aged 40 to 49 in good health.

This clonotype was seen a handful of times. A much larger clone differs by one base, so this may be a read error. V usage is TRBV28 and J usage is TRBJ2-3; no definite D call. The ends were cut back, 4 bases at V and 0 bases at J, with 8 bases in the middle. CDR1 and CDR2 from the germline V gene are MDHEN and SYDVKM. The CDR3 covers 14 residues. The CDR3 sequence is CASSYWSSTDTQYF. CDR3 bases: TGTGCCAGCAGTTATTGGTCTAGCACAGATACGCAGTATTTT.

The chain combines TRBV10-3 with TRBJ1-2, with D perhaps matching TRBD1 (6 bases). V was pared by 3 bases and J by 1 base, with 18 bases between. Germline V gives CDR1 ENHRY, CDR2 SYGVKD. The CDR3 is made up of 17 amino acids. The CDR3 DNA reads TGTGCCATCAGTGAATTTGGGACACGGGCGTTTAACTATGGCTACACCTTC. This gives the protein CAISEFGTRAFNYGYTF.

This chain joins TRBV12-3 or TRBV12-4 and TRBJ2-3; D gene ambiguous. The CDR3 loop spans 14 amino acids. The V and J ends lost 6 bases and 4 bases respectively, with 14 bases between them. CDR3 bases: TGTGCCAGCAGCTTCCCTGCTAGGCCAGATACGCAGTATTTT. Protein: CASSFPARPDTQYF.

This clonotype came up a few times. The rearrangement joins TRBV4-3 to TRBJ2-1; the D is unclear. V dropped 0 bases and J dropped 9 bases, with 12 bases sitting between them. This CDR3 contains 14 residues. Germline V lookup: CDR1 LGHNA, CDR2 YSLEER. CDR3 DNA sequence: TGCGCCAGCAGCCAAGACGTCGGAGTTACTGAGCAGTTCTTC. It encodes CASSQDVGVTEQFF.

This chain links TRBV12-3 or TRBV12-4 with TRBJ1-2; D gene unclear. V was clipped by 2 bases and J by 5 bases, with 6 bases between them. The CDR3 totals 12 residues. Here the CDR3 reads CASSLFPYGYTF. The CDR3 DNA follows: TGTGCCAGCAGTTTATTTCCATATGGCTACACCTTC.

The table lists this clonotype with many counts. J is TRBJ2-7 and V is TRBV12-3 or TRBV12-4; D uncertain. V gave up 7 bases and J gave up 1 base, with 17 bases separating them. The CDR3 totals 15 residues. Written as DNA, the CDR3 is TGTGCCAGCAATTCCGACTCGGACCGGTCCTACGAGCAGTACTTC. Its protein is CASNSDSDRSYEQYF.

CDR3 in amino acids: CASSSQGSHEQYF. DNA of the CDR3: TGTGCCAGCAGCTCCCAGGGATCCCACGAGCAGTACTTC. The rearrangement joins TRBV7-2 to TRBJ2-7, with a tentative D call TRBD1 (5 bases). V lost 4 bases and J 5 bases, leaving 12 bases between the germline ends. This CDR3 contains 13 residues. The germline CDR1 and CDR2 sequences are SGHTA and FQGNSA.

CDR3 amino acids: CSALTGLAYEQYF. The CDR3 DNA is TGCAGTGCTTTAACGGGACTAGCCTACGAGCAGTACTTC. The rearrangement joins TRBV20-1 to TRBJ2-7, with TRBD2 matching 8 bases. This CDR3 is 13 amino acids long. Trimming removed 5 bases from V and 2 bases from J; junction bases left unmatched: 5. Per germline, CDR1 DFQATT and CDR2 SNEGSKA (reference sequence).

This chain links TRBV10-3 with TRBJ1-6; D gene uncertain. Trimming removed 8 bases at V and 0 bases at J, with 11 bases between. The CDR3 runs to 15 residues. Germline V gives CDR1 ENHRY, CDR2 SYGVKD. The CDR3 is CAIQASSSYNSPLHF. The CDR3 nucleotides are TGTGCCATCCAGGCCTCTAGCTCCTATAATTCACCCCTCCACTTT.

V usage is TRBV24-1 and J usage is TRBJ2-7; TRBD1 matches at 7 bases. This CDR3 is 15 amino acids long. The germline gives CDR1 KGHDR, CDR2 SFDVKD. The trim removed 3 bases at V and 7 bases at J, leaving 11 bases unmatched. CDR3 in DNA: TGTGCCACCAGTGATCGGGACAGAGCCTACAATGAGCAGTACTTC. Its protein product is CATSDRDRAYNEQYF.

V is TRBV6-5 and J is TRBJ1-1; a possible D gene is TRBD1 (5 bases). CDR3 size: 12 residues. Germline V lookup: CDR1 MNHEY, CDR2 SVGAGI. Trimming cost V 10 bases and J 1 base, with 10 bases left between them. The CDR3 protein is CAIRGPNTEAFF. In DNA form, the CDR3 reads TGTGCCATTCGGGGACCGAACACTGAAGCTTTCTTT.

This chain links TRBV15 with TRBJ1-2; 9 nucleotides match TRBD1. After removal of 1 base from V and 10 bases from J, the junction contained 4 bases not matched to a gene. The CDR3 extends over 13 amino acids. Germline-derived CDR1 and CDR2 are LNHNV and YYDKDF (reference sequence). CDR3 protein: CATSRAWDRVYTF. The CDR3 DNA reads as TGTGCCACCAGCAGAGCCTGGGACAGGGTCTACACCTTC.

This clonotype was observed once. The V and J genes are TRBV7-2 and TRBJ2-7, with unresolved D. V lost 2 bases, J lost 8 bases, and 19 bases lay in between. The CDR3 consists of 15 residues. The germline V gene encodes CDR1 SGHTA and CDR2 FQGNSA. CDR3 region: CASSLSRYESNKQYF. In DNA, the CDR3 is TGTGCCAGCAGCTTATCTCGGTATGAATCCAATAAGCAGTACTTC.

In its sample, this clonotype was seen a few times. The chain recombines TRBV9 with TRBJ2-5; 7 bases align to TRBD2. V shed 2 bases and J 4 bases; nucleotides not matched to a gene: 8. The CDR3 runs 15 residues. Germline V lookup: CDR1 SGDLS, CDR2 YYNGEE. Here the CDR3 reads CASSVAIREGETQYF. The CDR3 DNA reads TGTGCCAGCAGCGTCGCGATCAGGGAGGGAGAGACCCAGTACTTC.